The count of the clone carrying this TCR beta chain is one. Sequencing used immunoSEQ multiplex PCR; TCRdb keeps in-frame clones, though not all of them. The sample holds some 340,000 clones, 85% to 95% seen once. Cohorts were determined from participant-reported clinical history. Exposed volunteers were people who met a COVID-19 case within 2 weeks before study entry. Trimming took off 0 bases at V and 7 bases at J, with 5 bases between the two ends. This CDR3 region has 12 residues. The germline V gene encodes CDR1 SGHNT and CDR2 YYREEE (reference sequence). This sample is drawn from a study of blood T cell repertoires in COVID-19. Background on the study: Nucleic acid was either cDNA or gDNA, and it came from T cells, B-cell-depleted T cells, or PBMCs.

V usage is TRBV5-4 and J usage is TRBJ1-5; D is undetermined. Specimen: PBMCs or T cells enriched from blood (not recorded which). The source of this sequence is a woman in her twenties or thirties who had been exposed to COVID-19. In DNA, the CDR3 is TGTGCCAGCAGCTTGGCGGGGCAGCCCCAGCATTTT. This sequence encodes CASSLAGQPQHF.